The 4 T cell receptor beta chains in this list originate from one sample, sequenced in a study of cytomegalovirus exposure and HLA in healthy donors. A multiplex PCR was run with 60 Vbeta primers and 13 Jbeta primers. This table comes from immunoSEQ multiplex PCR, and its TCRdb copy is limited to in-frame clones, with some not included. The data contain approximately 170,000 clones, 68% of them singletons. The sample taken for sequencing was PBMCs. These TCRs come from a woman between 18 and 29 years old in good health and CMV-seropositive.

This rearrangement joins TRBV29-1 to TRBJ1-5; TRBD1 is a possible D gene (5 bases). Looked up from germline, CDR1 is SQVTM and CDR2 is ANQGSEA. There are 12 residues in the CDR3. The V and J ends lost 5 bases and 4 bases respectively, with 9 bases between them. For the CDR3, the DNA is TGCAGCGTTCAAGGGGCTAATCAGCCCCAGCATTTT. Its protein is CSVQGANQPQHF.

CDR3 sequence reads: CATSGALAGTYNEQFF. The CDR3 DNA follows: TGTGCCACTAGTGGGGCGCTAGCGGGGACCTACAATGAGCAGTTCTTC. The chain employs TRBV2 and TRBJ2-1; 9 positions match TRBD2. The germline CDR1 and CDR2 sequences are SNHLY and FYNNEI. There are 16 residues in the CDR3. Trimming removed 10 bases from V and 2 bases from J; junction bases left unmatched: 12.

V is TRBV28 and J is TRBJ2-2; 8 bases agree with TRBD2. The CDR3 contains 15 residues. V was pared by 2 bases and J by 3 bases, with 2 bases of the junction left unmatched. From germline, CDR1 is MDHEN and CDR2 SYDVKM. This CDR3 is CASSLDGRDTGELFF. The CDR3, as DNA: TGTGCCAGCAGTTTAGACGGGAGGGACACCGGGGAGCTGTTTTTT.

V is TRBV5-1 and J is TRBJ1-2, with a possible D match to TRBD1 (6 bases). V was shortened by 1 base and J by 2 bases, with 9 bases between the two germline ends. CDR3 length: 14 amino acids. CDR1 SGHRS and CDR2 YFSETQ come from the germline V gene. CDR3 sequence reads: CASSLSTGNYGYTF. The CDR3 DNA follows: TGCGCCAGCAGCTTGTCTACAGGGAACTATGGCTACACCTTC.